This T cell receptor beta chain appears in the sequencing data of a study of monozygotic twins with cystic fibrosis. Trimming removed 2 bases at V and 13 bases at J, with 6 bases between. The CDR3 contains 10 residues. The germline V gene encodes CDR1 DFQATT and CDR2 SNEGSKA (reference sequence). Assay: immunoSEQ multiplex PCR; the TCRdb copy retains only in-frame clones and omits some. The repertoire holds roughly 26,000 clones, with 75% to 95% as singletons. This rearrangement joins TRBV20-1 to TRBJ1-6, with D unresolved. The sequenced sample was blood. The receptor's source is a girl aged 2 to 10 with cystic fibrosis. The CDR3, as DNA: TGCAGTGCTAGATTGGGGCCCCTCCACTTT. The encoded protein is CSARLGPLHF.